This record covers a single TCR beta chain. Antigen specificity is unknown. The data are from a study of T cells in narcolepsy. Overall study: Enrolled donors included narcolepsy type 1 or type 2 patients and healthy controls. Notes on the study in general: Same-patient CSF and blood CD4+ T cell clonotypes included HCRT-specific and TRIB2-specific autoreactive ones. Autoreactive clonotypes reportedly recurred in blood of same and different patients, not controls. In some patient and control memory CD4+ samples, autoreactive clones were absent.

The data were produced by immunoSEQ multiplex PCR, yet TCRdb's version contains in-frame clones alone and is incomplete. The repertoire has approximately 35,000 clones, approximately 77% of them found once; the top ten carry approximately 2.2%. Sequenced: memory (CD45RA-) CD4+ T cells from blood. This clonotype originated in a human donor in good health.

The CDR3 DNA is TGTGCCAGCTCACCTTCAACAGGGGAGGGATCCGGGGAGCTGTTTTTT. This codes for CASSPSTGEGSGELFF. The chain carries TRBV18 and TRBJ2-2; D may be TRBD1 or TRBD2 (7 bases each). V was pared by 3 bases and J by 6 bases, with 17 bases between. This CDR3 has 16 amino acids. CDR1 and CDR2 from the germline V gene are KGHSH and LQKENI.